The 20 T cell receptor beta chains below were found in one sample sequenced in a study of T cell responses to AZD1222 COVID-19 vaccine. The assay was immunoSEQ multiplex PCR, and TCRdb's table has in-frame clones only and misses some. The table lists over 65,000 clones, roughly 90% of them singletons. This specimen consisted of peripheral blood, obtained on day 0 of AZD1222 vaccination. These TCRs come from an adult in good health.

The gene calls are TRBV6-7 and TRBJ1-6; D not resolved. TRBV6-7 is an ORF for which the function is uncertain. The CDR3 loop spans 14 amino acids. Trimming cost V 2 bases and J 14 bases, with 16 bases left between them. This CDR3 reads CASSYPGRLWALHF. For the CDR3, the DNA is TGTGCCAGCAGTTACCCCGGACGACTCTGGGCCCTCCACTTT.

In DNA, the CDR3 is TGTGCCACCAGTGATTTCTTGGCGGGAGGCCCCCTTGGTGGGGAGACCCAGTACTTC. It yields the protein CATSDFLAGGPLGGETQYF. V is TRBV24-1 and J is TRBJ2-5, with TRBD2 matching 8 bases. The trim removed 1 base at V and 5 bases at J, leaving 17 bases unmatched. The CDR3 length is 19 residues. CDR1 and CDR2 from the germline V gene are KGHDR and SFDVKD.

The chain combines TRBV27 with TRBJ1-2; D ambiguous. V lost 7 bases to trimming and J lost 2 bases, with 17 bases between them. The CDR3 sequence is 15 residues long. Germline V lookup: CDR1 MNHEY, CDR2 SMNVEV (reference sequence). CDR3 DNA: TGTGCCAGCACCCTGGACTCTAACGGCAACTATGGCTACACCTTC. Amino acid sequence: CASTLDSNGNYGYTF.

The chain recombines TRBV5-1 with TRBJ1-2; TRBD1 matches at 8 bases. With V trimmed by 3 bases and J by 4 bases, 14 bases remained unmatched. CDR3 length equals 17 residues. Germline CDR1 SGHRS, CDR2 YFSETQ. CDR3 amino acids: CASSSSFSPTGVYGYTF. The DNA for the CDR3 is TGCGCCAGCAGCTCCTCTTTTTCCCCGACAGGGGTCTATGGCTACACCTTC.

J is TRBJ2-5 and V is TRBV6-2 or TRBV6-3; maybe TRBD2 (6 bases). The CDR3 totals 14 residues. Germline loops: CDR1 MNHEY, CDR2 SVGEGT. Trimming cost V 1 base and J 4 bases, with 10 bases left between them. CDR3 in amino acids: CASSYWAGSETQYF. The CDR3 coding sequence is TGTGCCAGCAGTTACTGGGCGGGATCAGAGACCCAGTACTTC.

The count of this clone is one. The chain combines TRBV6-5 with TRBJ1-2; D is ambiguous. The germline gives CDR1 MNHEY, CDR2 SVGAGI. This CDR3 has 13 residues. V lost 4 bases and J 4 bases, leaving 10 bases between the germline ends. The CDR3 DNA follows: TGTGCCAGCAGTTTAGGGCAAATCTATGGCTACACCTTC. Translated, it gives CASSLGQIYGYTF.

This sequence joins TRBV21-1 and TRBJ2-3; TRBD2, the D gene given by the table, was not confirmed from the DNA. TRBV21-1 is classified as a pseudogene. There are 17 residues in the CDR3. CDR3 in DNA: TGTGCCAGCAGCAAAGAGGCTAGCGGGAGTGTGACAGATACGCAGTATTTT. Protein: CASSKEASGSVTDTQYF.

The chain is built from TRBV29-1 and TRBJ2-7; D is unclear. Germline lookup yields CDR1 SQVTM and CDR2 ANQGSEA. The CDR3 has 13 residues. V lost 7 bases and J 2 bases, leaving 15 bases between the germline ends. The CDR3 DNA follows: TGCAGCGCTACCGGGCCGCAAGCCTACGAGCAGTACTTC. This encodes CSATGPQAYEQYF.

This chain connects TRBV6-5 to TRBJ1-5; possible D gene TRBD1, 5 bases. Per germline, CDR1 MNHEY and CDR2 SVGAGI. V lost 5 bases and J 0 bases, leaving 8 bases between the germline ends. The CDR3 extends over 14 amino acids. The CDR3 coding sequence is TGTGCCAGCAGTCGGGGGTATAGCAATCAGCCCCAGCATTTT. Amino acid sequence: CASSRGYSNQPQHF.

This clone was seen a few times. The chain is built from TRBV28 and TRBJ1-2; D possibly corresponds to TRBD1 (5 bases). Trimming stripped 2 bases from V and 3 bases from J, with 13 bases between. The CDR3 loop spans 15 amino acids. From germline, CDR1 is MDHEN and CDR2 SYDVKM. CDR3 bases: TGTGCCAGCAGTTTACTCCCAGTGACAGACTATGGCTACACCTTC. The encoded protein is CASSLLPVTDYGYTF.

The chain combines TRBV27 with TRBJ2-7, with 9 nucleotides matching TRBD2. V gave up 4 bases and J gave up 3 bases; unmatched junction bases: 7. Germline CDR1 MNHEY, CDR2 SMNVEV (reference sequence). The CDR3 spans 15 residues. DNA of the CDR3: TGTGCCAGCAGTTACGGGACAGCGGGGGGCTACGAGCAGTACTTC. It specifies CASSYGTAGGYEQYF.

This clone was seen only a few times. The chain couples TRBV11-2 to TRBJ2-5, with 8 nucleotides matching TRBD2. CDR1 is SGHAT, CDR2 FQNNGV, per germline. Losses at the gene ends were 5 bases for V and 5 bases for J; bases not matched to a gene: 16. The CDR3 has 17 residues. Written as DNA, the CDR3 is TGTGCCAGCAGCCTTACATTCTCGACTAGCGAGAAGGAGACCCAGTACTTC. Translating gives CASSLTFSTSEKETQYF.

The CDR3 here is CASSSPGQPYEQYF. Written as DNA, the CDR3 is TGCGCCAGCAGCTCCCCGGGACAGCCCTACGAGCAGTACTTC. The J gene is TRBJ2-7, the V gene TRBV5-1, with TRBD1 identical over 7 bases. J gave up 2 bases and V 3 bases, and 5 bases lay outside the gene matches. CDR1 SGHRS and CDR2 YFSETQ come from the germline V gene. This CDR3 comprises 14 residues.

This clone was counted once. The chain couples TRBV6-2 or TRBV6-3 to TRBJ1-1; D may be TRBD1 (5 bases). The CDR3 has 20 residues. Germline V gene sequence: CDR1 MNHEY, CDR2 SVGEGT. Trimming cost V 0 bases and J 0 bases, with 23 bases left between them. As DNA, the CDR3 is TGTGCCAGCAGTTACTCGCGACGAGAGCACAGGAGATCCCTGAACACTGAAGCTTTCTTT. Its translation: CASSYSRREHRRSLNTEAFF.

V usage is TRBV3-1 (or the pseudogene TRBV3-2) and J usage is TRBJ2-5, with D perhaps TRBD2 (6 bases). Between the trimmed V and J ends, which lost 4 bases and 5 bases, there was a span of 11 bases. Germline CDR1 reads LGHDT; CDR2 reads YNNKEL (reference sequence). This CDR3 has 13 amino acids. The CDR3 protein is CASSPTRGETQYF. The DNA of the CDR3 is TGTGCCAGCAGCCCGACTCGGGGGGAGACCCAGTACTTC.

The count of this clone is one. This rearrangement joins TRBV10-3 to TRBJ2-7, with D possibly TRBD1 on 6 matching bases. Germline CDR1 is ENHRY and CDR2 is SYGVKD. V lost 11 bases and J lost 5, with 16 bases in between. This CDR3 contains 12 residues. The CDR3 DNA is TGTGCCGTGGCCGGGACATCCAACGAGCAGTACTTC. It codes for CAVAGTSNEQYF.

This rearrangement joins TRBV4-3 to TRBJ1-5, with D hard to call. Germline lookup yields CDR1 LGHNA and CDR2 YSLEER. The CDR3 loop spans 14 amino acids. With 4 bases removed from V and 0 bases from J, the gap between germline ends came to 7 bases. This CDR3 is CASSLEFSNQPQHF. The CDR3 nucleotides read TGCGCCAGCAGCCTAGAATTTAGCAATCAGCCCCAGCATTTT.

The count of this clone is one. V and J are TRBV7-9 and TRBJ2-1; no firm D call. The CDR3 has 15 residues. Trimming removed 3 bases from V and 4 bases from J, with 13 bases in between. Germline V gene lookup returns CDR1 SEHNR and CDR2 FQNEAQ (reference sequence). CDR3 nucleotide sequence: TGTGCCAGCAGCTTTTCGGCCGGCTTATACAATGAGCAGTTCTTC. It is translated as CASSFSAGLYNEQFF.

This rearrangement joins TRBV4-1 to TRBJ2-5; no clear D gene. The CDR3 contains 13 residues. The V gene's germline CDR1 is MGHRA and CDR2 YSYEKL. V lost 3 bases and J 5 bases, leaving 10 bases between the germline ends. The CDR3 protein is CASSHSTGETQYF. For the CDR3, the DNA is TGCGCCAGCAGCCATTCTACCGGGGAGACCCAGTACTTC.

The rearrangement uses TRBV19 and TRBJ1-4; D not certain. Trimming pared 4 bases from V and 0 bases from J, leaving 9 bases between. This CDR3 is 15 amino acids long. CDR1 LNHDA and CDR2 SQIVND come from the germline V gene (reference sequence). The CDR3 sequence is CASSTQRTTNEKLFF. In nucleotides, the CDR3 is TGTGCCAGTAGTACCCAGAGGACAACTAATGAAAAACTGTTTTTT. The variable domain in full, completed from reference TRBV19 and TRBJ1-4, reads DGGITQSPKYLFRKEGQNVTLSCEQNLNHDAMYWYRQDPGQGLRLIYYSQIVNDFQKGDIAEGYSVSREKKESFPLTVTSAQKNPTAFYLCASSTQRTTNEKLFFGSGTQLSVL.